A selection of T cell receptor beta chains follows, all from one sample in a study of cytomegalovirus exposure and HLA in healthy donors. Assay used: immunoSEQ multiplex PCR; TCRdb lists only in-frame clones, some missing. The sample lists around 170,000 clones, just under 80% occurring once. The sample taken for sequencing was PBMCs. All receptors come from a woman aged 45 to 65 in good health and CMV-seropositive. Each CDR3 is given with its conserved first and last residue. A D gene is named only where the DNA matches it firmly. Clone size is stated in some rows and not others, as once, few, many or a class when expanded.

>TRBV4-3|NA|TRBD1|TRBJ2-3
TGCGCCAGCAGCCAAGGTGGGACAGGGCCAGATACGCAGTATTTT
CASSQGGTGPDTQYF
>TRBV29-1|NA|TRBD1|TRBJ2-6
TGCAGCGCACAGGGTACAGGGGCCAACGGCCTGACTTTC
CSAQGTGANGLTF
>TRBV18|NA|NA|TRBJ1-5
TGTGCCAGCTCACCACAACAGGGTGCCGATCAGCCCCAGCATTTT
CASSPQQGADQPQHF
>TRBV9|NA|NA|TRBJ2-1
TGTGCCAGCAGCGTAATTGGTGCTAGCTCCTACAATGAGCAGTTCTTC
CASSVIGASSYNEQFF
>TRBV5-4|NA|TRBD2|TRBJ2-2
TGTGCCAGCAGTCTTCGGGCTAGCGGGATCCCCGGGGAGCTGTTTTTT
CASSLRASGIPGELFF
>TRBV29-1|NA|NA|TRBJ2-1
TGCAGCGTTCGGGACTACAATGAGCAGTTCTTC
CSVRDYNEQFF
>TRBV7-2|NA|TRBD1|TRBJ1-2
TGTGCCAGCAGCTTATTTACAGGGGGCGGCTATGGCTACACCTTC
CASSLFTGGGYGYTF
>TRBV4-1|few|NA|TRBJ2-5
TGCGCCAGCAGCCAGAGAATACAAGAGACCCAGTACTTC
CASSQRIQETQYF
>TRBV27|NA|TRBD2|TRBJ2-7
TGTGCCAGCAGTCGTCAAGGGCGGGAGGGCTACGAGCAGTACTTC
CASSRQGREGYEQYF
>TRBV10-3|once|NA|TRBJ2-1
TGTGCCATCGGGGGGACTCACGCCTACAATGAGCAGTTCTTC
CAIGGTHAYNEQFF
>TRBV18|few|NA|TRBJ2-5
TGTGCCAGCTCACCTCGGGAGAGGAAAGAGACCCAGTACTTC
CASSPRERKETQYF
>TRBV5-8|once|TRBD1|TRBJ1-4
TGTGCCAGCAGCCAGGACAGGCTGACAACTAATGAAAAACTGTTTTTT
CASSQDRLTTNEKLFF
>TRBV27|NA|NA|TRBJ2-6
TGTGCCAGCAGGTCAACAGGCTACTCTGGGGCCAACGGCCTGACTTTC
CASRSTGYSGANGLTF
>TRBV5-4|NA|NA|TRBJ2-7
TGTGCCAGCAGCTTGGTCGGTGCGGGCGAGCAGTACTTC
CASSLVGAGEQYF
>TRBV19|NA|TRBD1|TRBJ2-7
TGTGCCAGTAGTATTCAGGGACAGGGGTTCGACGAGCAGTACTTC
CASSIQGQGFDEQYF
>TRBV5-1|NA|NA|TRBJ2-7
TGCGCCAGCAGCTTGGTTAGCGGCTACGAGCAGTACTTC
CASSLVSGYEQYF
>TRBV28|NA|TRBD1|TRBJ1-1
TGTGCCAGCAGTTTATTGGCAGGGGGCACTGAAGCTTTCTTT
CASSLLAGGTEAFF
>TRBV19|NA|TRBD1|TRBJ1-3
TGTGCCAGTAGTCGACAGGGTTTAGGAAACACCATATATTTT
CASSRQGLGNTIYF
>TRBV19|once|NA|TRBJ1-1
TGTGCCAGTAGTACCTGGGGCAGGGTCGGCGAAGCTTTCTTT
CASSTWGRVGEAFF
>TRBV29-1|NA|TRBD2|TRBJ2-7
TGCAGCATTCCCGGACTAGCGGGAGGGCGTCCCATCTACGAGCAGTACTTC
CSIPGLAGGRPIYEQYF
>TRBV5-4|NA|NA|TRBJ2-5
TGTGCCAGCAGCTCAGGGATTCGGTACCAAGAGACCCAGTACTTC
CASSSGIRYQETQYF
>TRBV7-8|NA|NA|TRBJ1-1
TGTGCCAGCAGCCCGCCCGGACAGATGAACACTGAAGCTTTCTTT
CASSPPGQMNTEAFF
>TRBV7-9|once|TRBD1|TRBJ1-4
TGTGCCAGCAGCCCGGGACAGCAGTCCAATGAAAAACTGTTTTTT
CASSPGQQSNEKLFF
>TRBV2|NA|NA|TRBJ1-2
TGTGCCAGCAGCACCCCAATATCCGGGGCTAACTATGGCTACACCTTC
CASSTPISGANYGYTF
>TRBV19|NA|TRBD2|TRBJ2-2
TGTGCCAGTAGTATTGGCAGGGGTTCTACTACTAGCGGGAGACCCACCGGGGAGCTGTTTTTT
CASSIGRGSTTSGRPTGELFF
>TRBV27|NA|NA|TRBJ1-1
TGTGCCAGCAGTCCAATCGACAGGCTGAACACTGAAGCTTTCTTT
CASSPIDRLNTEAFF
>TRBV9|NA|NA|TRBJ2-2
TGTGCCAGCAGCCCGAGGGGGGCGGGGGACACCGGGGAGCTGTTTTTT
CASSPRGAGDTGELFF
>TRBV7-9|once|TRBD1|TRBJ2-7
TGTGCCAGCAGCTTTGGACAGGGCGGCGAGCAGTACTTC
CASSFGQGGEQYF
>TRBV2|NA|NA|TRBJ2-2
TGTGCCAGCAGTCAGGGGTCCTCCGGGGAGCTGTTTTTT
CASSQGSSGELFF
>TRBV27|NA|TRBD1|TRBJ2-1
TGTGCCAGCAGTTTAGTGGGACAGAACTACAATGAGCAGTTCTTC
CASSLVGQNYNEQFF
>TRBV4-1|NA|TRBD1|TRBJ2-1
TGCGCCAGCAGCTTCCGGGACAGGGCCCCCTACAATGAGCAGTTCTTC
CASSFRDRAPYNEQFF
>TRBV5-6|NA|NA|TRBJ2-5
TGTGCCAGCAGCCCTCCCTGGGGGGTGAAGGAGACCCAGTACTTC
CASSPPWGVKETQYF
>TRBV27|NA|TRBD2|TRBJ2-1
TGTGCCAGCAGTCCTGGACTAGCGGGCAACAATGAGCAGTTCTTC
CASSPGLAGNNEQFF
>TRBV2|NA|TRBD1|TRBJ2-2
TGTGCCAGCAGTGGGGACAGGGTAGGGATCGGGGAGCTGTTTTTT
CASSGDRVGIGELFF
>TRBV7-9|NA|TRBD2|TRBJ2-1
TGTGCCAGCAGCTTAGGCTCGGTGGCGGGAGACTACAATGAGCAGTTCTTC
CASSLGSVAGDYNEQFF
>TRBV2|NA|TRBD2|TRBJ2-7
TGTGCCAGCGTCTCTAGCGGGATAGGATACGAGCAGTACTTC
CASVSSGIGYEQYF
>TRBV11-3|NA|TRBD2|TRBJ2-1
TGTGCCAGCAGCCCGGAAGCGGGGGCCCCCTACAATGAGCAGTTCTTC
CASSPEAGAPYNEQFF
>TRBV5-1|NA|TRBD1|TRBJ2-2
TGCGCCAGCAGCCCGGGACAGAGTTACACCGGGGAGCTGTTTTTT
CASSPGQSYTGELFF
>TRBV18|NA|TRBD1|TRBJ1-2
TGTGCCAGCTCACCAACCACAGGGGCTGGCTATGGCTACACCTTC
CASSPTTGAGYGYTF
>TRBV2|NA|TRBD2|TRBJ2-3
TGTGCCAGCACCTCTAGCGGGAGCGCACATACGCAGTATTTT
CASTSSGSAHTQYF
>TRBV6-1|NA|NA|TRBJ1-2
TGTGCCAGCACCGGGGGGGGCGAGTATGGCTACACCTTC
CASTGGGEYGYTF
>TRBV7-9|NA|NA|TRBJ1-1
TGTGCCAGCAGCCAGCTAGCAGGGGACACTGAAGCTTTCTTT
CASSQLAGDTEAFF
>TRBV14|NA|TRBD2|TRBJ2-5
TGTGCCAGCAGCCCGGGATTCGGGGGGTTCCGGAAGACCCAGTACTTC
CASSPGFGGFRKTQYF
>TRBV5-1|NA|TRBD1|TRBJ1-4
TGCGCCAGCAGCCCCCGGACAGGGACAATAGAAAAACTGTTTTTT
CASSPRTGTIEKLFF
>TRBV2|NA|NA|TRBJ2-2
TGTGCCAGCAGTACCAGGACAGCCGGGGAGCTGTTTTTT
CASSTRTAGELFF
>TRBV9|once|TRBD2|TRBJ2-3
TGTGCCAGCAGCGCCGTGGCGGGGGAAGATACGCAGTATTTT
CASSAVAGEDTQYF
>TRBV12-5|NA|TRBD1|TRBJ1-1
TGTGCTAGTGGGCCTTCAGGGGGCACTGAAGCTTTCTTT
CASGPSGGTEAFF
>TRBV15|NA|TRBD1|TRBJ1-2
TGTGCCACCAGCAGAGGGGAGACAGGGGCCAACTATGGCTACACCTTC
CATSRGETGANYGYTF
>TRBV21-1|few|NA|TRBJ2-7
TGTGCCAGCAGCACCAAGCGGGGGGGCTCCTACGAGCAGTACTTC
CASSTKRGGSYEQYF
>TRBV11-2|NA|NA|TRBJ2-7
TGTGCCAGCAGCTTAGAATTAGCGGCATCCTACGAGCAGTACTTC
CASSLELAASYEQYF
>TRBV19|few|NA|TRBJ1-1
TGTGCCAGTAGTATCATTCCCAGGGGCAACACTGAAGCTTTCTTT
CASSIIPRGNTEAFF
>TRBV11-2|NA|NA|TRBJ1-1
TGTGCCAGCAGCTTAGATTATGCGGGGGGGTGGGCTTTCTTT
CASSLDYAGGWAFF
>TRBV20-1|NA|NA|TRBJ1-2
TGCAGTGCTAGTGGGCCCTATGGCTACACCTTC
CSASGPYGYTF
>TRBV4-2|NA|TRBD1|TRBJ2-7
TGTGCCAGCAGCCAAGCCAGGACAGGGGATTACGAGCAGTACTTC
CASSQARTGDYEQYF
>TRBV15|NA|NA|TRBJ1-2
TGTGCCACCAGCAGAGGACATATTAACTATGGCTACACCTTC
CATSRGHINYGYTF
>TRBV7-2|NA|TRBD1|TRBJ1-5
TGTGCCAGCAGCTCAGGGGGCTTTCAGCCCCAGCATTTT
CASSSGGFQPQHF
>TRBV18|NA|TRBD1|TRBJ2-2
TGTGCCAGCGCGAGCCAGACAGGGGAGGCCGGGGAGCTGTTTTTT
CASASQTGEAGELFF
>TRBV2|NA|NA|TRBJ1-5
TGTGCCAGCAGTACCAGGGGCATAGGAGAACAGCCCCAGCATTTT
CASSTRGIGEQPQHF
>TRBV5-1|NA|NA|TRBJ2-4
TGCGCCAGCAGCTCCTTCTCCGGGAGCCAAAACAGTCAGTACTTC
CASSSFSGSQNSQYF
>TRBV4-3|NA|NA|TRBJ1-2
TGCGCCAGCAGCCAAGAGCGGGGTGGTTATGGCTACACCTTC
CASSQERGGYGYTF